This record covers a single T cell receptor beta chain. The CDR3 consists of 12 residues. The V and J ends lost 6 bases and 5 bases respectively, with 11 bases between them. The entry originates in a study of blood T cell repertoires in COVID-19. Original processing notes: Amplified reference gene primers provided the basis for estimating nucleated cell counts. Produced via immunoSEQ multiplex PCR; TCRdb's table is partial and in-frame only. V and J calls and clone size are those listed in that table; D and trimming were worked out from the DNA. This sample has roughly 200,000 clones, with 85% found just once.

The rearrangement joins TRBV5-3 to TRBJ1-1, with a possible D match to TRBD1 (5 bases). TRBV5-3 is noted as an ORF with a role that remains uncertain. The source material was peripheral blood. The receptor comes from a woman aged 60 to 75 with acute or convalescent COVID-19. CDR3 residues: CARMAGYTEAFF. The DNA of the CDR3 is TGTGCCAGAATGGCAGGGTATACTGAAGCTTTCTTT.